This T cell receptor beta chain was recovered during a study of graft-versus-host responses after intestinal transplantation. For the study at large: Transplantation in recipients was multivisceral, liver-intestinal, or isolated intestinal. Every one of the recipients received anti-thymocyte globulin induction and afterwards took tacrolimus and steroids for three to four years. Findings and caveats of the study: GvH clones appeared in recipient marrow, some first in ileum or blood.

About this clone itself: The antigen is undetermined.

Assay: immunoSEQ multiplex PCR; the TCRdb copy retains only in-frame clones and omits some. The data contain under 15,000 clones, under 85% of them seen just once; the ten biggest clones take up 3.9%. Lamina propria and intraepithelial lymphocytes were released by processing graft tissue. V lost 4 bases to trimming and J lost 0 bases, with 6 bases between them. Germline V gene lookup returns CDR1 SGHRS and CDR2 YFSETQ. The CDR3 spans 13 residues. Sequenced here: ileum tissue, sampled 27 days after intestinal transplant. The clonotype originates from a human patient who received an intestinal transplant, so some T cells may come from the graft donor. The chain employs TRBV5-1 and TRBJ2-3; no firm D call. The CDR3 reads CASSISSTDTQYF. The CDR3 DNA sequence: TGCGCCAGCAGCATTTCTAGCACAGATACGCAGTATTTT.